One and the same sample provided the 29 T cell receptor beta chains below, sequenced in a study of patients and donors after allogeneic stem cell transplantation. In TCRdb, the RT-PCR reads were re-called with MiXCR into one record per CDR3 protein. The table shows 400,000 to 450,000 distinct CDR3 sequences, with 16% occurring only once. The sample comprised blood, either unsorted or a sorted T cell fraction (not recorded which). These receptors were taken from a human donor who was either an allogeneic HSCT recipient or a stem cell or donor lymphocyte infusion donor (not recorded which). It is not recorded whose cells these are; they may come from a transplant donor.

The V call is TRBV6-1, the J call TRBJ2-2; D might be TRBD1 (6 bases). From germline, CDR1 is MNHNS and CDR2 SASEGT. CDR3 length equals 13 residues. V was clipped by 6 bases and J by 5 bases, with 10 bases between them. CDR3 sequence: CASRQTGTGELFF. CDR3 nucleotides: TGTGCCAGCAGACAAACAGGGACCGGGGAGCTGTTTTTT.

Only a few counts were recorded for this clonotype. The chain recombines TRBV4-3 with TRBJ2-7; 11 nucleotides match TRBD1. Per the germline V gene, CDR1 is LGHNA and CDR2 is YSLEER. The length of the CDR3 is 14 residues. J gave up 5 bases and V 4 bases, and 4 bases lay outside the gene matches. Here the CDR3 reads CASSPGQGVDEQYF. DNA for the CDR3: TGCGCCAGCAGCCCGGGACAGGGGGTTGACGAGCAGTACTTC.

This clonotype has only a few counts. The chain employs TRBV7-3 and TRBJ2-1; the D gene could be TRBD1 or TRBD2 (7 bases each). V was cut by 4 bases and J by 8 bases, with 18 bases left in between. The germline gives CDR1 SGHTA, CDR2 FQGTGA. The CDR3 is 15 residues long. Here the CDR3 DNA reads TGTGCCAGCAGCTCGCGACAGGGAGGGGTCGATGAGCAGTTCTTC. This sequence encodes CASSSRQGGVDEQFF.

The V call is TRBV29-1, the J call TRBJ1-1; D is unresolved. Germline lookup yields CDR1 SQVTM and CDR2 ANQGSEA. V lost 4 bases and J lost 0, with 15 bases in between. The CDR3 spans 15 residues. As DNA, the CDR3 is TGCAGCGTTGGCCAAATCCAACGCCTGAACACTGAAGCTTTCTTT. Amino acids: CSVGQIQRLNTEAFF.

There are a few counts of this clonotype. The CDR3 bases are TGTGCCAGCTGGCAACGGGAGGGGTCCTACAATGAGCAGTTCTTC. It yields the protein CASWQREGSYNEQFF. The chain has TRBV6-1 and TRBJ2-1; 8 nucleotides match TRBD2. There are 15 residues in the CDR3. CDR1 is MNHNS, CDR2 SASEGT, per germline. V lost 8 bases and J lost 1; bases outside the gene matches: 7.

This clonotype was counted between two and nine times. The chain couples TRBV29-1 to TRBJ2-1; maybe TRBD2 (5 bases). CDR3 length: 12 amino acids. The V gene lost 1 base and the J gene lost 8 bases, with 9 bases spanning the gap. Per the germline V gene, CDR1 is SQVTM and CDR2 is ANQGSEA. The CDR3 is CSVEVGADEQFF. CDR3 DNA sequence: TGCAGCGTTGAAGTAGGAGCGGATGAGCAGTTCTTC.

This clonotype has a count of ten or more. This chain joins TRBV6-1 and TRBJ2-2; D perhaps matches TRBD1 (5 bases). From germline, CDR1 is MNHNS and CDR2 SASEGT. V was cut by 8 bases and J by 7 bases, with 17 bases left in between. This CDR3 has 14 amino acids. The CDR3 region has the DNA TGTGCCAGCTTCAGGGATTGGACGTACGGGGAGCTGTTTTTT. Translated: CASFRDWTYGELFF.

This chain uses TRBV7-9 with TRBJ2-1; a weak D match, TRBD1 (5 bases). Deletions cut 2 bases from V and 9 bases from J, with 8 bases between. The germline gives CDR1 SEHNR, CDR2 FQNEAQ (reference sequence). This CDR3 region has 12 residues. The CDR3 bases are TGTGCCAGCAGCTTAAAAGGGGTTGAGCAGTTCTTC. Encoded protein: CASSLKGVEQFF.

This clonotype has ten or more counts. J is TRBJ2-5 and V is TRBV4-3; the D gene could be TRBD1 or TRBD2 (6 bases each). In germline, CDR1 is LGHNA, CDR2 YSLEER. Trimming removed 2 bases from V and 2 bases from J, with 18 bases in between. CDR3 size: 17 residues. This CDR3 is CASSQIRGPGWQETQYF. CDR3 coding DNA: TGCGCCAGCAGCCAAATCCGGGGGCCAGGGTGGCAAGAGACCCAGTACTTC.

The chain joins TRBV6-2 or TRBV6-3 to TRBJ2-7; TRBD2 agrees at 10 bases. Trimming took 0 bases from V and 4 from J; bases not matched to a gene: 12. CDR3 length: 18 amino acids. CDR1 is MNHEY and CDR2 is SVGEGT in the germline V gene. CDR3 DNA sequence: TGTGCCAGCAGTTACTCGGTACGAGGACTAGCGGCCCAATACGAGCAGTACTTC. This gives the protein CASSYSVRGLAAQYEQYF.

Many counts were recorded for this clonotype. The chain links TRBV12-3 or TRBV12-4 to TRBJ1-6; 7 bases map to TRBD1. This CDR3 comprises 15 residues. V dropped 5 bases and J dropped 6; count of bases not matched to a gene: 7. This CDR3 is CASSAPGQTNSPLHF. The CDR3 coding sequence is TGTGCCAGCAGTGCCCCGGGACAGACTAATTCACCCCTCCACTTT.

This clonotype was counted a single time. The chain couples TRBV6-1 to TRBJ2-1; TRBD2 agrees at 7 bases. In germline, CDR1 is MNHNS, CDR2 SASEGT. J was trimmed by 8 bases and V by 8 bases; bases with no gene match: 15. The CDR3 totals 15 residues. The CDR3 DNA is TGTGCCAGCGGTGTGGCGGGGGTCCCTGGTTATGAGCAGTTCTTC. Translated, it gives CASGVAGVPGYEQFF.

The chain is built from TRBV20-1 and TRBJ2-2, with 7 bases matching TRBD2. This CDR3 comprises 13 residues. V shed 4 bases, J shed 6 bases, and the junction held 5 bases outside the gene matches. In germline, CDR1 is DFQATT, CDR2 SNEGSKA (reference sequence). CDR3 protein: CSAMAGAPGELFF. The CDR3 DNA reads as TGCAGTGCTATGGCGGGAGCCCCCGGGGAGCTGTTTTTT.

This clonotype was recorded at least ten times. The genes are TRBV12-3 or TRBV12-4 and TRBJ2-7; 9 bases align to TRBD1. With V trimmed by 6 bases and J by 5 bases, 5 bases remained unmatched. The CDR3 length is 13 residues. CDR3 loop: CASRYTGGHEQYF. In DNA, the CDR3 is TGTGCCAGCAGATATACAGGGGGCCACGAGCAGTACTTC.

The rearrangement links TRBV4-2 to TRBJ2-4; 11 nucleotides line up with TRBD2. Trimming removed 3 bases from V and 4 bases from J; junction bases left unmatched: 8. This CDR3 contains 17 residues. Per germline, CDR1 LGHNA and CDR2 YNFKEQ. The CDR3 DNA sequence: TGTGCCAGCAGCCAGCATGGGGGACTAGCGGATAAAAACATTCAGTACTTC. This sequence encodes CASSQHGGLADKNIQYF.

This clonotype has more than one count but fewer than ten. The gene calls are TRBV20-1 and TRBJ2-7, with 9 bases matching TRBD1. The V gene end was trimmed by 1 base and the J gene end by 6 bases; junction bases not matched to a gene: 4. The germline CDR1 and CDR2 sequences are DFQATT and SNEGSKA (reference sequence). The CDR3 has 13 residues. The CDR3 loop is CSARVTGGIEQYF. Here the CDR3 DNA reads TGCAGTGCTAGAGTCACAGGGGGCATCGAGCAGTACTTC.

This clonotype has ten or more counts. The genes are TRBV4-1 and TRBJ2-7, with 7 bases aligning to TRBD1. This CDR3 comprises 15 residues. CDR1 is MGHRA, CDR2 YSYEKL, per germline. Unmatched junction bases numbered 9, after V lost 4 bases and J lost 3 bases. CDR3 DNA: TGCGCCAGCAGCCCACCCCGGGACAGTTTCTACGAGCAGTACTTC. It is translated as CASSPPRDSFYEQYF.

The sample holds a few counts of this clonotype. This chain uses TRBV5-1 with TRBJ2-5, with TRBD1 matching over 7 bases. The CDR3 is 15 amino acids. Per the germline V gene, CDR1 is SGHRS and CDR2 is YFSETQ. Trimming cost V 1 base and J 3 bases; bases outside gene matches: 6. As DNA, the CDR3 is TGCGCCAGCAGCTTGACAGGGGTTGGGAAAGAGACCCAGTACTTC. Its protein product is CASSLTGVGKETQYF.

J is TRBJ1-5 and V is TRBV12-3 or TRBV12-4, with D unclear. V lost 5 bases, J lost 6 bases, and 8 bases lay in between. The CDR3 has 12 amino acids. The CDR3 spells CASSMWGQPQHF. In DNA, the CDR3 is TGTGCCAGCAGTATGTGGGGTCAGCCCCAGCATTTT.

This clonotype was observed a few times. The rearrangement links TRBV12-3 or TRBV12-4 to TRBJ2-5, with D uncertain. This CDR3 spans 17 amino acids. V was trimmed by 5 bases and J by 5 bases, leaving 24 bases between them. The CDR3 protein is CASSTEPTGPLLETQYF. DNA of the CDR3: TGTGCCAGCAGTACCGAACCGACCGGGCCCCTGTTGGAGACCCAGTACTTC.

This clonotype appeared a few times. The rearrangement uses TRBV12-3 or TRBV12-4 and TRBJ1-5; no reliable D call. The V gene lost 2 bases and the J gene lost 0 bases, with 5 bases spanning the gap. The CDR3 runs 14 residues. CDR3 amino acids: CASSLTSSNQPQHF. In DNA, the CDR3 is TGTGCCAGCAGTTTAACTAGTAGCAATCAGCCCCAGCATTTT.

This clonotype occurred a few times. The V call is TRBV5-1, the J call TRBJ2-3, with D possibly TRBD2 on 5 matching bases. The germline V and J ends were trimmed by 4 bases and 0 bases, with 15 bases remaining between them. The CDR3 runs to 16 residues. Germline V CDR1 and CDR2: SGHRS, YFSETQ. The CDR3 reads CASSRIAQSSTDTQYF. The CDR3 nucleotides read TGCGCCAGCAGCCGGATAGCGCAATCTAGCACAGATACGCAGTATTTT.

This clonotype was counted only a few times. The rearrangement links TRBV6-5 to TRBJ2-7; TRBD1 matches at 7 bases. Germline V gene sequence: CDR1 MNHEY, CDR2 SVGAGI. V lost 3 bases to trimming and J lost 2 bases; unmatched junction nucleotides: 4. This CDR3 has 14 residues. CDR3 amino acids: CASSYSTGTYEQYF. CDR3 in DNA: TGTGCCAGCAGTTATTCGACAGGGACCTACGAGCAGTACTTC.

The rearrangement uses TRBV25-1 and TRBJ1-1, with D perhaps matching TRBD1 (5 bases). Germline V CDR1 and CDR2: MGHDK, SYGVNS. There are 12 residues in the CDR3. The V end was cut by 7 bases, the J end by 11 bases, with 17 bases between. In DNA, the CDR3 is TGTGCCAGCACCCCCAATGGGGGGGTTGCTTTCTTT. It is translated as CASTPNGGVAFF. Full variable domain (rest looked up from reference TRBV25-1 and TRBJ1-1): EADIYQTPRYLVIGTGKKITLECSQTMGHDKMYWYQQDPGMELHLIHYSYGVNSTEKGDLSSESTVSRIRTEHFPLTLESARPSHTSQYLCASTPNGGVAFFGQGTRLTVV.

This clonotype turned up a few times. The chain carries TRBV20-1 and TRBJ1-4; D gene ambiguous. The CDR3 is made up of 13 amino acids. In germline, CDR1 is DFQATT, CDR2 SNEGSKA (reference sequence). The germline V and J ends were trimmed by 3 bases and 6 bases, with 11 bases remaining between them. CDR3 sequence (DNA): TGCAGTGCTAGTGACGGGTCGGATGAAAAACTGTTTTTT. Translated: CSASDGSDEKLFF.

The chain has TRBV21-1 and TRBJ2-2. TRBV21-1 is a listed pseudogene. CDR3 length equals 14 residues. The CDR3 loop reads CASSNTRSFRELFF. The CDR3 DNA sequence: TGTGCCAGCAGCAATACGAGGAGTTTCCGGGAGCTGTTTTTT.

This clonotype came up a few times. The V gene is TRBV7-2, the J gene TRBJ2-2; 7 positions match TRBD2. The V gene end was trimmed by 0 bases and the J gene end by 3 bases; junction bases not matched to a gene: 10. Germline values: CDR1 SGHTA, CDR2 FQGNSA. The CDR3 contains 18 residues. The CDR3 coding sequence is TGTGCCAGCAGCTTAGCCCGCGGGAGCGGAGCTTACACCGGGGAGCTGTTTTTT. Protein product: CASSLARGSGAYTGELFF.

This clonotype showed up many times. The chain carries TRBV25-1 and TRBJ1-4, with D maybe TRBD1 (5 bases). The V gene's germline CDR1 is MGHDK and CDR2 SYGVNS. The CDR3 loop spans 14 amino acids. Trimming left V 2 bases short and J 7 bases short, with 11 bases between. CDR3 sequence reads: CASSERPGAEKLFF. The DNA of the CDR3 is TGTGCCAGCAGTGAACGTCCCGGGGCTGAAAAACTGTTTTTT.

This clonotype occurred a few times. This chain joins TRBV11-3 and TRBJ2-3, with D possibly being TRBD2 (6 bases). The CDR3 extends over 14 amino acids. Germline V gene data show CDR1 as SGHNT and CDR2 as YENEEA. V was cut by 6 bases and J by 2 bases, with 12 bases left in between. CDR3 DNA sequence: TGTGCCAGCAGTTCGAGGGAGGTCACAGATACGCAGTATTTT. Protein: CASSSREVTDTQYF.